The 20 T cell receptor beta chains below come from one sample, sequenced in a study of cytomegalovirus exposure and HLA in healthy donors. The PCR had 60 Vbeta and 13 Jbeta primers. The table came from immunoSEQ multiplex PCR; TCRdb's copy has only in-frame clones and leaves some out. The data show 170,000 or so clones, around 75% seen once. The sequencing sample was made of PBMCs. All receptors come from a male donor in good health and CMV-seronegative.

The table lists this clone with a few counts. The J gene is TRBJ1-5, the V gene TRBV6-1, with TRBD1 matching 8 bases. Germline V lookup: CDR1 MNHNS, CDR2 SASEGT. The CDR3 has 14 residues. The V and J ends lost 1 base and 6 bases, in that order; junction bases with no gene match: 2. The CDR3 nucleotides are TGTGCCAGCAGTGAAGTGCAGGGGGCTCAGCCCCAGCATTTT. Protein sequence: CASSEVQGAQPQHF.

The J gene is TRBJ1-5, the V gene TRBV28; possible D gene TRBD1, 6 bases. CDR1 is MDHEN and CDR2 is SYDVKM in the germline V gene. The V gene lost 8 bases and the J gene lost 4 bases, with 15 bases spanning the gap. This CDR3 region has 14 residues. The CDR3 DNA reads TGTGCCAGCCAAACCGGGACAAAAAATCAGCCCCAGCATTTT. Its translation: CASQTGTKNQPQHF. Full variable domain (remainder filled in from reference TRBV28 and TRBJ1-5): DVKVTQSSRYLVKRTGEKVFLECVQDMDHENMFWYRQDPGLGLRLIYFSYDVKMKEKGDIPEGYSVSREKKERFSLILESASTNQTSMYLCASQTGTKNQPQHFGDGTRLSIL.

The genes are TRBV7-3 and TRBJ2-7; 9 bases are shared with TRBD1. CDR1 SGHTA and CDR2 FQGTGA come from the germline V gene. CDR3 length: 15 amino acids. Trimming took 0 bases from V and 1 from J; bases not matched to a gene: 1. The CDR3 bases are TGTGCCAGCAGCTTAACAGGGACAGGGTCCTACGAGCAGTACTTC. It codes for CASSLTGTGSYEQYF.

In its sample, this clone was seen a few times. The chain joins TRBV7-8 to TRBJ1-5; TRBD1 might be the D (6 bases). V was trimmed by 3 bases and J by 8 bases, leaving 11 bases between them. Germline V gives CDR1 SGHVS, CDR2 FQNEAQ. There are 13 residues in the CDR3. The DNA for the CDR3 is TGTGCCAGCAGCTTCGGGGGGCGAGAGCCCCAGCATTTT. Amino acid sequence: CASSFGGREPQHF.

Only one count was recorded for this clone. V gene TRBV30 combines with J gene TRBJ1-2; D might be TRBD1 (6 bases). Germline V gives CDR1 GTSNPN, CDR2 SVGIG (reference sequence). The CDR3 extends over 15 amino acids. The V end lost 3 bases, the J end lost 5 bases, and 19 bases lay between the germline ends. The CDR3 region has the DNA TGTGCCTGGAGCGAGGGCGGGGGGGCGGGGTATGGCTACACCTTC. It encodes CAWSEGGGAGYGYTF.

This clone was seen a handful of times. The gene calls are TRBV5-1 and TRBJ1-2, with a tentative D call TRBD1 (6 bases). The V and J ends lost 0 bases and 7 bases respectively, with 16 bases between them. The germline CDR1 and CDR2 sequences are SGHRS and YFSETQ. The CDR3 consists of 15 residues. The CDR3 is CASSLAGGGDPGYTF. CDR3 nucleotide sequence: TGCGCCAGCAGCTTGGCCGGCGGGGGCGACCCTGGCTACACCTTC.

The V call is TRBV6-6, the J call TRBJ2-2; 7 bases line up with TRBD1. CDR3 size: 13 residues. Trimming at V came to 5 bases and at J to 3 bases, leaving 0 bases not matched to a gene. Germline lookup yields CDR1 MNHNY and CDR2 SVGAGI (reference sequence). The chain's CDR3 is CASSDRDTGELFF. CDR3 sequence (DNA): TGTGCCAGCAGTGACAGGGACACCGGGGAGCTGTTTTTT.

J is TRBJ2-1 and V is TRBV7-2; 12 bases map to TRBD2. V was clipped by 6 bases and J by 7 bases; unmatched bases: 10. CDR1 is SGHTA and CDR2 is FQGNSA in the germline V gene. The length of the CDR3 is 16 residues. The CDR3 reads CASRPPGGLAGNEQFF. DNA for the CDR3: TGTGCCAGCAGACCCCCGGGCGGACTAGCGGGAAATGAGCAGTTCTTC.

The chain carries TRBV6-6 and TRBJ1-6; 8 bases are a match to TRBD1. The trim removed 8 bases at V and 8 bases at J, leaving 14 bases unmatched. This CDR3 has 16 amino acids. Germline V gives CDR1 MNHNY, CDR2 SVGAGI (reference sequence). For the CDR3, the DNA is TGTGCCAGCCAATACCCCGGGCAGGGGGCGGATTCACCCCTCCACTTT. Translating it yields CASQYPGQGADSPLHF.

CDR3 bases: TGTGCCAGCAGCCGTAGCGGTTCGGACAATGAGCAGTTCTTC. It encodes CASSRSGSDNEQFF. This chain joins TRBV11-3 and TRBJ2-1, with TRBD2 as a possible D gene (6 bases). The CDR3 covers 14 residues. Trimming shortened V by 5 bases and J by 5 bases, and 13 bases separated the two germline ends. Germline-derived CDR1 and CDR2 are SGHNT and YENEEA.

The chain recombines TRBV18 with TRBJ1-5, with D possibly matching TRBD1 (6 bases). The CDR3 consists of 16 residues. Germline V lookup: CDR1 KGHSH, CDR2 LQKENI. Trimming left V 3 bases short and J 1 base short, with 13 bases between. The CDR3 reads CASSPNVRGSNQPQHF. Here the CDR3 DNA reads TGTGCCAGCTCACCCAATGTGAGGGGGAGCAATCAGCCCCAGCATTTT.

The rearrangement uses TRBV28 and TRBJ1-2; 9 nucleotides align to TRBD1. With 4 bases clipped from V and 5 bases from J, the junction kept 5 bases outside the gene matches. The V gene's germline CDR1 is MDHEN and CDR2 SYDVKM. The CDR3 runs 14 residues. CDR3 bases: TGTGCCAGCAGTTCGGGACAGGGATGGTATGGCTACACCTTC. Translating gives CASSSGQGWYGYTF.

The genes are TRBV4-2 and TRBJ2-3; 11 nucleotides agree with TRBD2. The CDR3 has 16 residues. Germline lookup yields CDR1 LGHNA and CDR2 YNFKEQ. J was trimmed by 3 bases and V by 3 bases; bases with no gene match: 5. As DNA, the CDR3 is TGTGCCAGCAGCCAGGTAGCGGGGGGGAATACAGATACGCAGTATTTT. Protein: CASSQVAGGNTDTQYF.

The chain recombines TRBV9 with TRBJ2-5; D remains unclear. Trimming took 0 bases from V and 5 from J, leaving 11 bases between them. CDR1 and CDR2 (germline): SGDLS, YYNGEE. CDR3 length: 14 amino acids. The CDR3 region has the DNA TGTGCCAGCAGCGTAGCCCCCCTCGGGGAGACCCAGTACTTC. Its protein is CASSVAPLGETQYF.

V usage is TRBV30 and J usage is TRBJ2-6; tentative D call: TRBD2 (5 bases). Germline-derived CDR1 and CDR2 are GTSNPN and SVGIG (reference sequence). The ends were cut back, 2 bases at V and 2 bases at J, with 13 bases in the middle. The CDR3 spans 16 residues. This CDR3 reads CAWSQEVPTGANVLTF. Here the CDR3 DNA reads TGTGCCTGGAGTCAGGAGGTCCCCACTGGGGCCAACGTCCTGACTTTC.

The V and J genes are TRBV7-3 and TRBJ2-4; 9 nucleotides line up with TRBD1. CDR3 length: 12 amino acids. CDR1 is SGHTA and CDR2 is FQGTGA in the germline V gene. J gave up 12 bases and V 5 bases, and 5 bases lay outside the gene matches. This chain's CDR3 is CASSHPGQGQYF. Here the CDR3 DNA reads TGTGCCAGCAGCCACCCGGGACAGGGTCAGTACTTC.

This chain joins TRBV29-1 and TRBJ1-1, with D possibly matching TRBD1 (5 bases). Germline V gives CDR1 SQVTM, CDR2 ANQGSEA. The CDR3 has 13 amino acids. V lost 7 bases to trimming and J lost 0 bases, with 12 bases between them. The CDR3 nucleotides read TGCAGCGCCAACAGGTTCATGAACACTGAAGCTTTCTTT. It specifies CSANRFMNTEAFF.

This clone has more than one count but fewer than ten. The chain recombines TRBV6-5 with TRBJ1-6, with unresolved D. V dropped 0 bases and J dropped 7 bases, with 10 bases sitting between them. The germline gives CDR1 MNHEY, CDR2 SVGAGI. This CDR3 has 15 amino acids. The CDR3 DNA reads TGTGCCAGCAGTTACTCGAGAGGTCAGAATTCACCCCTCCACTTT. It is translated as CASSYSRGQNSPLHF.

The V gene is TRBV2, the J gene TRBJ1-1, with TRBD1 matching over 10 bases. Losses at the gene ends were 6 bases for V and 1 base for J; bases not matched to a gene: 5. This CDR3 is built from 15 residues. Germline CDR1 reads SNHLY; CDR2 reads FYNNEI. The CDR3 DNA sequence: TGTGCCAGCAGAGAACGACAGGGGGCGAACACTGAAGCTTTCTTT. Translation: CASRERQGANTEAFF.

This chain's CDR3 is CASSLWGGNADTQYF. The CDR3 nucleotides read TGTGCCAGCAGTTTATGGGGGGGTAACGCAGATACGCAGTATTTT. The chain recombines TRBV27 with TRBJ2-3; 7 nucleotides align to TRBD2. From germline, CDR1 is MNHEY and CDR2 SMNVEV (reference sequence). V lost 1 base to trimming and J lost 4 bases; unmatched junction nucleotides: 5. The CDR3 is made up of 15 amino acids.